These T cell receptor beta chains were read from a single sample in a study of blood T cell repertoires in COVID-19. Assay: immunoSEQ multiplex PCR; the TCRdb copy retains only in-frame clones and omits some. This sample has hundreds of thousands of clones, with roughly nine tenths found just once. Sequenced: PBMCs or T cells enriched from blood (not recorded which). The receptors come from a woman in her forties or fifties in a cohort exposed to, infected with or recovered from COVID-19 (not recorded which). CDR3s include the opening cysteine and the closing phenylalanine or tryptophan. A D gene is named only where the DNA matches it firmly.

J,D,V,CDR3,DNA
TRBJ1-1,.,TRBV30,CAWSVGGALSKAFF,TGTGCCTGGAGTGTAGGGGGGGCTTTGAGTAAAGCTTTCTTT
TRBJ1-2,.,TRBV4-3,CASSQAGVNYGYTF,TGCGCCAGCAGCCAAGCGGGGGTTAACTATGGCTACACCTTC
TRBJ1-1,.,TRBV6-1,CASSELDGTEAFF,TGTGCCAGCAGTGAACTAGATGGCACTGAAGCTTTCTTT
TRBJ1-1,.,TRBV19,CASSTSTAMNTEAFF,TGTGCCAGTAGCACCTCGACAGCGATGAACACTGAAGCTTTCTTT
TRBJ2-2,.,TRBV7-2,CASSLESGSRTGELFF,TGTGCCAGCAGCTTAGAAAGCGGAAGCAGGACCGGGGAGCTGTTTTTT
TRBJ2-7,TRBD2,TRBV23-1,CASSQSGGTSGQSSYEQYF,TGCGCCAGCAGTCAATCGGGAGGGACTAGCGGCCAAAGCTCCTACGAGCAGTACTTC
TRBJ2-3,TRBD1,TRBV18,CASRDRGTDTQYF,TGTGCCAGTCGGGACAGGGGAACAGATACGCAGTATTTT
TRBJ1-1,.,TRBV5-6,CASSLTDRENTEAFF,TGTGCCAGCAGCTTGACCGATCGGGAGAACACTGAAGCTTTCTTT
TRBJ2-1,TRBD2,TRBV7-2,CASSSGLAGANEQFF,TGTGCCAGCAGCTCAGGACTAGCGGGGGCTAATGAGCAGTTCTTC
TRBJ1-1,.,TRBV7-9,CASSSGRDFGTEAFF,TGTGCCAGCAGCTCAGGGCGTGATTTTGGCACTGAAGCTTTCTTT